The text below deals with one TCR beta chain. Its cognate antigen has yet to be identified. Base qualities were left out, and no much larger clone turns up one base away. This sample is part of a study of persistence of HIV-infected CD4 T cells (TCRdb year 2020). Concerning the study at large: CMV- and HIV-1 Gag-responding CD4+ T cells were isolated from ART-treated individuals so that antigen-driven clonal expansion of HIV-1-infected cells could be examined. Peripheral blood samples of up to roughly 180 mL were collected at multiple time points, except for a couple of participants, who underwent leukapheresis at a single time point. The median time the participants had spent on suppressive ART was around 8 years. The clonality of all cells in each sorted population was assessed by TCRbeta sequencing, whereas the clonality of infected cells was assessed by proviral sequencing. For the TCR cluster analysis across participants, fewer than 10 participants were included for CMV and more than 5 participants for Gag. On the study overall, not on this receptor specifically: Restriction of bulk TCR analyses to the rare CMV-responding cells that actually carried HIV-1 proviruses was not possible. TCRbeta richness in CMV- and Gag-responding cells was significantly lower than in anti-CD3/anti-CD28-responding cells; CMV-responding cells had higher oligoclonality than CD3/CD28-stimulated and Gag-responding cells. TCR oligoclonality correlated with proviral oligoclonality within the same sorted populations. Only a small number of individuals took part in the study, and only a limited range of antigens was tested. Enrichment of degenerate expanded CDR3beta sequences was found in antigen-responding cells, suggesting convergent selection of CD4+ responses to CMV and Gag.

The immunoSEQ hsTCRB assay version 4, run in survey mode, was used to sequence TCRbeta repertoires from genomic DNA. Genomic DNA was diluted to about 9.9 ng/uL, and up to roughly 1 ug per sample was used for TCRbeta sequencing. As for the authors' bioinformatics: TCRbeta data analysis was done in ImmunoSeq Analyzer 3.0, and diversity was calculated on productive nucleotide rearrangements. Using the Immunarch R package, lower-bound TCR diversity was estimated with the improved Chao index and clonality was estimated with the Gini coefficient. Different nucleotide rearrangements encoding the same CDR3beta amino acid sequence were treated as distinct clonotypes. TCRbeta sequences significantly enriched in antigen-responding cells relative to anti-CD3/anti-CD28-activated cells were identified by differential abundance analysis. Using predicted peptide-MHC specificity as the basis, GLIPH2 grouped TCRs into clusters, both for each participant individually and for the merged data sets that combined participants. TCRdb carries this immuneACCESS record with in-frame sequences only. Its versions omit some clonotypes, under half of them owing to an unresolved V gene in the studies checked, with the rest unexplained. Clone size and the V and J calls come from that table; the DNA yielded D and trimming. In all, the sample holds just over 35,000 clones, and 70% to 90% of those were seen once. The ten largest make up about 5% of the sample.

The sample's treatment or condition label is to be understood as: suppressive antiretroviral therapy. Cells were stimulated with a pool of overlapping HIV-1 Gag 15-mer peptides at 0.9 to 1 ug per peptide per mL. Memory populations depleted of antigen-responding cells were obtained by sorting nonresponding CD40L-negative CD69-negative CD45RO-high memory CD4+ T cells. HIV-1-infected adults in whom suppressive ART had been started during chronic infection were enrolled as participants. Participants had undetectable plasma HIV-1 RNA below 50 copies/mL for at least 4 years. To be included, a participant needed positive CMV serology and a CD4+ T cell count above 400 cells/uL. Before stimulation, PBMCs were isolated using density centrifugation and depleted of CD8+ T cells. For around 18 hours, CD8-depleted PBMCs were stimulated with anti-CD28/CD49d costimulation, a CD40-blocking antibody, and enfuvirtide, which was added to prevent new infections. Cell sorting was done on a Beckman Coulter MoFlo Legacy or XDP sorter, and dead cells were excluded with propidium iodide. Genomic DNA was extracted using the QIAamp DNA Mini Kit for samples with more than one million cells and using the Quick-DNA Microprep Kit for all other samples.

V gives up 1 base and J gives up 3 bases, and the segment between their germline ends measures 13 bases. Including the terminal cysteine and phenylalanine, the CDR3 comprises 16 residues. Left in the record is the CDR3 DNA by itself, 48 bases read in frame from the first base. The germline V gene provides CDR1 SGHVS and CDR2 FQNEAQ. The sample was cultured CD4+ T cells from PBMCs, taken from a patient who received antiretroviral therapy. What the cell subset or site label conveys for this sample: CD40L-CD69- CD45RO-high memory CD4 T cells not responding to Gag peptides. The chain is encoded by TRBV7-8 joined to TRBJ2-4, and possibly TRBD1, on 5 matching bases. The origin of this receptor is an adult with HIV. The donor label of this sample is uncertain. The nucleotide sequence reads as follows: TGTGCCAGCAGCTTAGACTCCCAGGGCTACAAAAACATTCAGTACTTC. It codes for CASSLDSQGYKNIQYF.